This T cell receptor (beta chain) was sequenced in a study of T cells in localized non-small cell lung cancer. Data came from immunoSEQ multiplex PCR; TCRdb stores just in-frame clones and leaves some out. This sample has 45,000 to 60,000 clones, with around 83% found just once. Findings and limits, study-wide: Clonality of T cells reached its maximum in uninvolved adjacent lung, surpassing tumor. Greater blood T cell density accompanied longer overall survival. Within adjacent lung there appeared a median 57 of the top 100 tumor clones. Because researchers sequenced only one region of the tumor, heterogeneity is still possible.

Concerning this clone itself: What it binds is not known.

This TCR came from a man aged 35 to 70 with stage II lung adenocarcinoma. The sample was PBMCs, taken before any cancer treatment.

CDR3 residues: CASSDARGLLNTEAFF. The CDR3 DNA reads TGTGCCAGCAGTGACGCTCGGGGGCTCTTGAACACTGAAGCTTTCTTT. The rearrangement uses TRBV6-1 and TRBJ1-1; D perhaps matches TRBD1 (6 bases). V was cut by 3 bases and J by 0 bases, with 14 bases left in between. The CDR3 contains 16 residues. The V gene's germline CDR1 is MNHNS and CDR2 SASEGT.